The subject of this entry is one T cell receptor (beta chain). Sequencing used immunoSEQ multiplex PCR; TCRdb keeps in-frame clones, though not all of them. The sample lists roughly 700,000 clones, 90% occurring once. This CDR3 comprises 13 residues. In germline, CDR1 is SGDLS, CDR2 YYNGEE. V gave up 0 bases and J gave up 5 bases, with 8 bases separating them. The data stem from a study of blood T cell repertoires in COVID-19. As for the study in general: Specimens from acute and convalescent COVID-19 originated in the United States, Italy and Spain.

The sample taken for sequencing was peripheral blood. V gene TRBV9 combines with J gene TRBJ1-1; D call uncertain. The sequence derives from a woman younger than 35 with acute or convalescent COVID-19. DNA of the CDR3: TGTGCCAGCAGCGTAGTTACGGAGACTGAAGCTTTCTTT. Protein sequence: CASSVVTETEAFF.